This T cell receptor beta chain stems from a study of PD-1 blockade in mismatch repair-deficient tumors. About the study: All were previously treated, progressing patients with around eleven mismatch repair-deficient cancer types. Study-wide results and limits: Tumor-resident clones, often absent from pretreatment blood, expanded after pembrolizumab and then contracted.

To note about this clone: Its antigen is not identified.

Measured with immunoSEQ multiplex PCR; TCRdb has only the in-frame clones, and not every one. Found here are about 110,000 clones, more than 60% of them singletons; the top ten hold approximately 5%. Every patient had mismatch repair deficiency by PCR or immunohistochemistry. The TCR-sequenced patients were a few responders to pembrolizumab. The CDR3 extends over 11 amino acids. Germline V lookup: CDR1 DFQATT, CDR2 SNEGSKA (reference sequence). V dropped 8 bases and J dropped 3; count of bases not matched to a gene: 2. The chain is built from TRBV20-1 and TRBJ1-1; 8 nucleotides align to TRBD1. The material sequenced was peripheral blood, taken roughly 60 weeks after starting pembrolizumab. This clonotype was obtained from an adult with mismatch repair-deficient cancer. The CDR3 sequence is CSSRGHTEAFF. Written as DNA, the CDR3 is TGCAGTTCCAGGGGGCACACTGAAGCTTTCTTT.